This TCR beta chain was documented in a study of regulatory T cells in long-lasting Graves disease. The overall study: For a period under 3 months, newly diagnosed Graves' patients had taken antithyroid drugs.

Findings of the study overall: Only peripheral blood was studied, not thyroid tissue. Persistent disease preferred TRBV28, TRBJ1-2 and TRBJ2-5; new disease, TRBV20-1 and TRBJ2-1.

Researchers made TCR beta libraries by using iRepertoire HTBI primers and running Arm-PCR on CDR3 regions. TCRdb redid the calling of the multiplex PCR reads with MiXCR, one entry per CDR3 protein. The sample includes hundreds of thousands of distinct CDR3 sequences, approximately 16% of them seen just once. Time point: newly diagnosed GD, antithyroid drugs for less than 3 months. The TCR library used RNA extracted from PBMCs. This clonotype was seen only a few times. Its antigen is still unknown. There are 18 residues in the CDR3. Germline-derived CDR1 and CDR2 are KGHSH and LQKENI. The V segment lost 3 bases and the J segment 9 bases; nucleotides outside the gene matches: 18. A further study also used this sample, focusing on T cells in Graves' hyperthyroidism and ophthalmopathy.

The chain combines TRBV18 with TRBJ2-1; 9 nucleotides agree with TRBD1. Sequenced material: peripheral blood mononuclear cells (PBMCs), taken at new diagnosis, from a patient treated with antithyroid drugs. This receptor was obtained from a man between 18 and 29 years old with Graves disease. The CDR3 DNA is TGTGCCAGCTCACCTATCTTACCGGGACAGGGTAGGGGTGTTGAGCAGTTCTTC. Encoded protein: CASSPILPGQGRGVEQFF.